This TCR beta chain was recovered during a study of graft-versus-host responses after intestinal transplantation. As for the study in general: Every one of the recipients received anti-thymocyte globulin induction and afterwards took tacrolimus and steroids for around three years.

About this clone itself: As yet, its antigen is unknown.

This CDR3 has 14 amino acids. CDR1 is LNHDA and CDR2 is SQIVND in the germline V gene (reference sequence). Trimming removed 6 bases from V and 2 bases from J, with 11 bases in between. Only in-frame clones appear in the TCRdb table, and some are missing; sequencing was by immunoSEQ multiplex PCR. Of more than 75,000 clones listed, approximately 90% were seen once; the top ten hold approximately 0.3%. Study-wide points: GvH clonotypes were identified within recipient marrow, with a subset emerging first in ileum or blood.

This rearrangement joins TRBV19 to TRBJ2-1; D might be TRBD2 (7 bases). This clonotype was sampled from a human donor who was the organ donor for an intestinal transplant. The input for sequencing was unstimulated CD4+ T cells sorted from spleen or lymph node cells, taken before transplant. This chain's CDR3 is CASSRGAPYNEQFF. The DNA of the CDR3 is TGTGCCAGTAGCCGGGGGGCCCCCTACAATGAGCAGTTCTTC.